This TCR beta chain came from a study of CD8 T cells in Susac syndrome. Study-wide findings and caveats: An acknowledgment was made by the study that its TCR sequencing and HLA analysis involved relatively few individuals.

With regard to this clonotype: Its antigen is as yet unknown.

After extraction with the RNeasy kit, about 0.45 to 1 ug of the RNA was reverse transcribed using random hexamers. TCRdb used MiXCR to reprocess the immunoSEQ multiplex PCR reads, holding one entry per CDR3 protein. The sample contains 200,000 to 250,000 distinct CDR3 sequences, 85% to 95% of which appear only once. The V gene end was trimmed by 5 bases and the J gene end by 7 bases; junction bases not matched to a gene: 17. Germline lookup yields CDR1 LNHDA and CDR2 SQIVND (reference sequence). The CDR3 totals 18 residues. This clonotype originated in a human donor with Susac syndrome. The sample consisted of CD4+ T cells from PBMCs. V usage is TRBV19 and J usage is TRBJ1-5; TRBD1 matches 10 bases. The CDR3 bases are TGTGCCAGTAGTCCCTCCTTTGGGACAGGGGTTCCGGGGCAGCCCCAGCATTTT. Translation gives CASSPSFGTGVPGQPQHF. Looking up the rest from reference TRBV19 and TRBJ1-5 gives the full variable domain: DGGITQSPKYLFRKEGQNVTLSCEQNLNHDAMYWYRQDPGQGLRLIYYSQIVNDFQKGDIAEGYSVSREKKESFPLTVTSAQKNPTAFYLCASSPSFGTGVPGQPQHFGDGTRLSIL.